This record concerns one T cell receptor (beta chain) sequence. This entry comes from a study of blood T cell repertoires in COVID-19. About the study: PBMCs, B-cell-depleted T cells, or T cells provided the cDNA or gDNA that made up the material.

Authors' processing steps: From reference gene primer amplification, estimates of nucleated cell counts were derived. Data came from immunoSEQ multiplex PCR; TCRdb stores just in-frame clones and leaves some out. That table is the source of V, J and clone size, and D and trimming were worked out from the DNA. The profile shows 210,000 or so clones, 80% to 90% of them singletons. CDR1 and CDR2 (germline): PRHDT, FYEKMQ (reference sequence). After removal of 6 bases from V and 4 bases from J, the junction contained 8 bases not matched to a gene. The CDR3 is 14 residues long. Input material: peripheral blood. This receptor was identified in a man aged 50 to 59 with active or convalescent COVID-19. This rearrangement joins TRBV13 to TRBJ1-1, with 7 bases that match TRBD1. The CDR3 DNA reads TGTGCCAGCAGGCTGACAGGGCTGGGCACTGAAGCTTTCTTT. This gives the protein CASRLTGLGTEAFF.